In this sample, the clone carrying this TCR beta chain turned up once. At one end the junction does not follow the germline gene, possibly because of a read error. Only in-frame clones appear in the TCRdb table, and some are missing; sequencing was by immunoSEQ multiplex PCR. The data show 250,000 to 350,000 clones, with about 86% seen just once and 1.2% held by the top ten. CDR1 is LGHNT and CDR2 is FRNRAP in the germline V gene. The CDR3 spans 13 residues. The record originates from a study of blood T cell repertoires in COVID-19. Background on the study: Researchers got acute and convalescent COVID-19 samples from the United States, Italy and Spain. The analysed material was cDNA or gDNA that came from T cells, B-cell-depleted T cells, or PBMCs.

This clonotype was obtained from a woman aged 45-65 years with acute or convalescent COVID-19. Sequencing used peripheral blood. The chain employs TRBV12-5 and TRBJ2-7; a possible D gene is TRBD1 (5 bases). The chain's CDR3 is CASAKTVTYGQYF. In nucleotides, the CDR3 is TGTGCTAGTGCCAAGACAGTTACCTACGGGCAGTACTTC.